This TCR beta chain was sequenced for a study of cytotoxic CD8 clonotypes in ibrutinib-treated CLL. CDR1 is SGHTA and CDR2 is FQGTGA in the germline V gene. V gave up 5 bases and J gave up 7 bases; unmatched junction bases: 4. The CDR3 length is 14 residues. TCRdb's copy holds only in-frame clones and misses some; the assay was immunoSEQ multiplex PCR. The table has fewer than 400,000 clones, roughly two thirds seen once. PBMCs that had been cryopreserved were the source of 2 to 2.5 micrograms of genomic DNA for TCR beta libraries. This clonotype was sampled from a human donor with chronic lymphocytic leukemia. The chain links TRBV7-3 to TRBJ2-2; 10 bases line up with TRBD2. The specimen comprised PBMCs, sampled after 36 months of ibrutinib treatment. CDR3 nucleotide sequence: TGTGCCAGCAGCCCACTAGCGGGAATCGGGGAGCTGTTTTTT. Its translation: CASSPLAGIGELFF.